This passage covers 20 T cell receptor beta chains from one sample sequenced in a study of sequential checkpoint blockade in melanoma. Stated treatment: randomized to nivolumab then ipilimumab (arm A) or the reverse (arm B). Some clones are missing from TCRdb's copy, which holds only in-frame ones; the method was immunoSEQ multiplex PCR. The table lists some 30,000 clones, approximately 86% of them singletons, with roughly a fifth in the top ten. The specimen comprised CD8+ T cells sorted from blood (inferred from file names), sampled from a patient given nivolumab and ipilimumab in sequence. These receptors all come from a human donor with melanoma.

This chain links TRBV5-8 with TRBJ1-3, with D possibly matching TRBD1 (6 bases). Trimming left V 0 bases short and J 4 bases short, with 8 bases between. This CDR3 has 14 amino acids. The germline gives CDR1 SGHTS, CDR2 YDEGEE. In DNA form, the CDR3 reads TGTGCCAGCAGCTTGGGACAGGAGGGAAACACCATATATTTT. This translates into CASSLGQEGNTIYF.

The chain links TRBV5-6 to TRBJ1-1; D ambiguous. The CDR3 loop spans 14 amino acids. Looked up from germline, CDR1 is SGHDT and CDR2 is YYEEEE. The germline V and J ends were trimmed by 2 bases and 0 bases, with 8 bases remaining between them. This CDR3 is CASSFNGVNTEAFF. The DNA for the CDR3 is TGTGCCAGCAGCTTCAACGGGGTGAACACTGAAGCTTTCTTT.

This chain joins TRBV28 and TRBJ2-7, with D possibly TRBD2 on 5 matching bases. The germline CDR1 and CDR2 sequences are MDHEN and SYDVKM. The V gene lost 3 bases and the J gene lost 0 bases, with 15 bases spanning the gap. The CDR3 extends over 16 amino acids. CDR3 region: CASSFRLADYSYEQYF. CDR3 coding DNA: TGTGCCAGCAGTTTTCGTCTAGCCGATTACTCCTACGAGCAGTACTTC.

The genes are TRBV4-3 and TRBJ2-7, with D unresolved. The germline CDR1 and CDR2 sequences are LGHNA and YSLEER. This CDR3 has 16 residues. The V end was cut by 0 bases, the J end by 0 bases, with 12 bases between. CDR3 amino acids: CASSQDLPLSSYEQYF. The CDR3 nucleotides read TGCGCCAGCAGCCAAGATCTTCCTCTTAGCTCCTACGAGCAGTACTTC.

The chain joins TRBV5-1 to TRBJ2-4; TRBD2 agrees at 8 bases. The CDR3 consists of 16 residues. Germline loops: CDR1 SGHRS, CDR2 YFSETQ. The junction had 9 bases not matched to a gene; V was cut back by 4 bases and J by 3 bases. The DNA of the CDR3 is TGCGCCAGCAGCCCAGAGCGGGGGTATGGCAAAAACATTCAGTACTTC. Its translation: CASSPERGYGKNIQYF.

The chain combines TRBV12-5 with TRBJ2-5, with TRBD2 matching 11 bases. V gave up 2 bases and J gave up 4 bases; unmatched junction bases: 0. Germline V CDR1 and CDR2: LGHNT, FRNRAP. There are 14 residues in the CDR3. CDR3 nucleotide sequence: TGTGCTAGTGGTTTGACTAGCGGGGGAGAGACCCAGTACTTC. It specifies CASGLTSGGETQYF.

The chain joins TRBV27 to TRBJ2-1; 12 nucleotides match TRBD1. J was trimmed by 7 bases and V by 5 bases; bases with no gene match: 6. CDR3 length equals 15 residues. Germline V CDR1 and CDR2: MNHEY, SMNVEV (reference sequence). CDR3 bases: TGTGCCAGCAGTCAGGGACAGGGGGCAGGAAATGAGCAGTTCTTC. Translation gives CASSQGQGAGNEQFF.

CDR3 DNA: TGTGCCAGCAGTTACGGGACAGGGTACAATGAGCAGTTCTTC. The encoded protein is CASSYGTGYNEQFF. This chain joins TRBV6-5 and TRBJ2-1; 9 bases agree with TRBD1. CDR1 and CDR2 (germline): MNHEY, SVGAGI. The CDR3 loop spans 14 amino acids. V gave up 2 bases and J gave up 4 bases; unmatched junction bases: 0.

This CDR3 reads CASSQDLGTRAGIDGYTF. The CDR3 DNA follows: TGCGCCAGCAGCCAAGATTTAGGGACGAGAGCGGGTATTGATGGCTACACCTTC. This chain uses TRBV4-3 with TRBJ1-2, with D perhaps matching TRBD1 (5 bases). Germline V gene data show CDR1 as LGHNA and CDR2 as YSLEER. CDR3 length: 18 residues. Trimming pared 0 bases from V and 6 bases from J, leaving 23 bases between.

The CDR3 loop reads CASSPPDSYEQYF. DNA for the CDR3: TGTGCCAGCTCACCACCTGACAGCTACGAGCAGTACTTC. The chain couples TRBV18 to TRBJ2-5; weak D call: TRBD1 (5 bases). The J call is uncertain, as TRBJ2-7 better fits the DNA end. Germline CDR1 is KGHSH and CDR2 is LQKENI. This CDR3 is built from 13 residues.

This clone occurred once. The chain joins TRBV29-1 to TRBJ2-3; D is uncertain. V lost 4 bases, J lost 6 bases, and 11 bases lay in between. CDR3 length: 12 amino acids. Germline CDR1 SQVTM, CDR2 ANQGSEA. The CDR3 spells CSVAQVSDTQYF. CDR3 in DNA: TGCAGCGTTGCCCAGGTTTCGGATACGCAGTATTTT.

The chain couples TRBV2 to TRBJ2-3; TRBD2 aligns across 15 bases. Germline-derived CDR1 and CDR2 are SNHLY and FYNNEI. This CDR3 comprises 18 residues. With V trimmed by 6 bases and J by 4 bases, 11 bases remained unmatched. The CDR3 protein is CASRGWTSGGARPDTQYF. The CDR3 region has the DNA TGTGCCAGCAGGGGGTGGACTAGCGGGGGGGCCCGCCCAGATACGCAGTATTTT.

About this clone: An end of the junction does not agree with germline; a read error may underlie this. This chain joins TRBV7-7 and TRBJ2-7, with TRBD1 matching 10 bases. The CDR3 extends over 15 amino acids. Germline loops: CDR1 SSHAT, CDR2 FNYEAQ (reference sequence). This CDR3 is CASSPGQGEGYEQYF. The CDR3, as DNA: TGCGCCAGCAGCCCTGGACAGGGGGAAGGGTACGAGCAGTACTTC.

This clone was detected once. The chain is built from TRBV27 and TRBJ1-6; D is uncertain. In germline, CDR1 is MNHEY, CDR2 SMNVEV (reference sequence). Deletions cut 3 bases from V and 5 bases from J, with 14 bases between. The CDR3 is 16 residues long. CDR3 in amino acids: CASSFVGGWDNSPLHF. The CDR3 DNA follows: TGTGCCAGCAGTTTCGTAGGAGGGTGGGATAATTCACCCCTCCACTTT.

CDR3 sequence reads: CASSRRGQGLHEQYF. The CDR3 DNA sequence: TGTGCCAGCAGCCGCCGAGGACAGGGTCTCCACGAGCAGTACTTC. V is TRBV7-9 and J is TRBJ2-7, with 8 bases fitting TRBD1. The CDR3 has 15 residues. The germline V gene encodes CDR1 SEHNR and CDR2 FQNEAQ (reference sequence). The V gene end was trimmed by 5 bases and the J gene end by 5 bases; junction bases not matched to a gene: 11.

The chain couples TRBV5-4 to TRBJ1-2; D is undetermined. V was cut by 1 base and J by 4 bases, with 14 bases left in between. Germline V CDR1 and CDR2: SGHNT, YYREEE (reference sequence). This CDR3 region has 15 residues. For the CDR3, the DNA is TGTGCCAGCAGCTTGTCCCAGGCGCCTTCCTATGGCTACACCTTC. Translated: CASSLSQAPSYGYTF. The whole variable domain, remainder taken from reference TRBV5-4 and TRBJ1-2, is ETGVTQSPTHLIKTRGQQVTLRCSSQSGHNTVSWYQQALGQGPQFIFQYYREEENGRGNFPPRFSGLQFPNYSSELNVNALELDDSALYLCASSLSQAPSYGYTFGSGTRLTVV.

This chain connects TRBV7-8 to TRBJ2-2, with 13 bases aligning to TRBD2. With V trimmed by 5 bases and J by 7 bases, 7 bases remained unmatched. Germline V gene sequence: CDR1 SGHVS, CDR2 FQNEAQ. The CDR3 loop spans 16 amino acids. The CDR3 DNA sequence: TGTGCCAGCAGCCCAACCGGACTAGCGGGAGTCGGGGAGCTGTTTTTT. The encoded protein is CASSPTGLAGVGELFF.

This sequence joins TRBV6-5 and TRBJ2-3; 8 bases are shared with TRBD2. Germline V gene lookup returns CDR1 MNHEY and CDR2 SVGAGI. This CDR3 is 16 amino acids long. V shed 0 bases, J shed 1 base, and the junction held 3 bases outside the gene matches. CDR3 protein: CASSYSRRGGTDTQYF. The CDR3 DNA sequence: TGTGCCAGCAGTTACTCGAGGCGGGGGGGCACAGATACGCAGTATTTT.

This clone has only one observation. The genes are TRBV5-6 and TRBJ2-7; the D gene is possibly TRBD1 (7 bases). This CDR3 comprises 14 residues. CDR1 is SGHDT, CDR2 YYEEEE, per germline. V was cut by 4 bases and J by 3 bases, with 14 bases left in between. CDR3 amino acids: CASSIRQGLYEQYF. For the CDR3, the DNA is TGTGCCAGCAGCATCCGACAGGGACTCTACGAGCAGTACTTC.

This clone has only a few counts. The chain combines TRBV2 with TRBJ2-1; D not resolved. V dropped 3 bases and J dropped 6 bases, with 12 bases sitting between them. The CDR3 length is 14 residues. Per the germline V gene, CDR1 is SNHLY and CDR2 is FYNNEI. The CDR3 loop is CASSDSAEANEQFF. The DNA of the CDR3 is TGTGCCAGCAGTGACTCGGCGGAAGCCAATGAGCAGTTCTTC.